What follows are 13 T cell receptor beta chains derived from one specimen sequenced in a study of vaccination and CD4 T cells after COVID-19. Their target antigens are unknown. Treatment: roughly 10-day PBMC culture with coronavirus spike peptide pools or control peptides (ViraFEST assay). The assay that was used to sequence DNA from cultured CD4+ T cells was the Oncomine TCR Beta short-read assay. TCRdb reprocessed the PCR reads via MiXCR and lists one record per CDR3 protein. The sample comprises 13,000 or so distinct CDR3 sequences, around 60% of which are singletons, and about 18% rests with the top ten. The source material was cultured CD4+ T cells from blood, sampled after SARS-CoV-2 vaccination. The receptors stem from a human donor with COVID-19.

V is TRBV19 and J is TRBJ2-5; D may match TRBD1 or TRBD2 (5 bases each). CDR1 is LNHDA and CDR2 is SQIVND in the germline V gene (reference sequence). V was shortened by 5 bases and J by 0 bases, with 13 bases between the two germline ends. The CDR3 covers 15 residues. The CDR3 region has the DNA TGTGCCAGTAGTCCCCAGGGCGGGTACCAAGAGACCCAGTACTTC. This sequence encodes CASSPQGGYQETQYF.

V and J are TRBV6-5 and TRBJ2-7; unclear D gene. The CDR3 extends over 14 amino acids. Trimming took 3 bases from V and 2 from J, leaving 11 bases between them. In germline, CDR1 is MNHEY, CDR2 SVGAGI. The CDR3 sequence is CASSYSVSAYEQYF. The CDR3 DNA sequence: TGTGCCAGCAGTTATTCGGTCAGCGCCTACGAGCAGTACTTC.

This chain links TRBV12-3 or TRBV12-4 with TRBJ1-6, with a possible D match to TRBD1 (5 bases). The CDR3 totals 18 residues. The V end lost 5 bases, the J end lost 4 bases, and 21 bases lay between the germline ends. The CDR3 loop reads CASSPRVVKQAYNSPLHF. The DNA of the CDR3 is TGTGCCAGCAGTCCCAGGGTCGTTAAGCAGGCTTATAATTCACCCCTCCACTTT.

The chain links TRBV5-1 to TRBJ2-1, with 7 positions matching TRBD1. The V gene end was trimmed by 0 bases and the J gene end by 5 bases; junction bases not matched to a gene: 5. The CDR3 extends over 15 amino acids. Germline CDR1 is SGHRS and CDR2 is YFSETQ. The CDR3 loop is CASSLDWTGNNEQFF. The CDR3 coding sequence is TGCGCCAGCAGCTTGGATTGGACAGGTAACAATGAGCAGTTCTTC.

The gene calls are TRBV15 and TRBJ2-2, with D hard to call. V was pared by 1 base and J by 5 bases, with 8 bases between. The CDR3 has 14 residues. CDR1 is LNHNV and CDR2 is YYDKDF in the germline V gene (reference sequence). This chain's CDR3 is CATSRVQETGELFF. CDR3 nucleotide sequence: TGTGCCACCAGCAGAGTTCAGGAGACCGGGGAGCTGTTTTTT.

This clonotype was seen only a few times. The chain couples TRBV11-2 to TRBJ2-2, with TRBD2 matching 7 bases. Losses at the gene ends were 2 bases for V and 7 bases for J; bases not matched to a gene: 7. Germline V CDR1 and CDR2: SGHAT, FQNNGV. The CDR3 runs to 15 residues. As DNA, the CDR3 is TGTGCCAGCAGCTTAAGACTAGCTCCGAACGGGGAGCTGTTTTTT. Protein: CASSLRLAPNGELFF.

This clonotype showed up just a few times. This sequence joins TRBV5-1 and TRBJ1-1; D not resolved. Deletions cut 5 bases from V and 0 bases from J, with 8 bases between. This CDR3 has 13 residues. Germline CDR1 reads SGHRS; CDR2 reads YFSETQ. The CDR3 DNA reads as TGCGCCAGCAGTCAAGGGATGAACACTGAAGCTTTCTTT. Protein product: CASSQGMNTEAFF.

CDR3 DNA sequence: TGTGCCAGCAGCCGACGGACAGCCTACGAGCAGTACTTC. This gives the protein CASSRRTAYEQYF. V and J are TRBV11-3 and TRBJ2-7, with D maybe TRBD1 (6 bases). Germline V CDR1 and CDR2: SGHNT, YENEEA. Trimming removed 5 bases from V and 2 bases from J, with 10 bases in between. CDR3 length: 13 residues. The full variable domain, with the rest looked up from reference TRBV11-3 and TRBJ2-7, is EAGVVQSPRYKIIEKKQPVAFWCNPISGHNTLYWYLQNLGQGPELLIRYENEEAVDDSQLPKDRFSAERLKGVDSTLKIQPAELGDSAVYLCASSRRTAYEQYFGPGTRLTVT.

This clonotype has just one count. The J gene is TRBJ1-2, the V gene TRBV5-4; 7 nucleotides line up with TRBD1. This CDR3 spans 15 amino acids. The germline CDR1 and CDR2 sequences are SGHNT and YYREEE (reference sequence). V shed 4 bases and J 4 bases; nucleotides not matched to a gene: 10. This CDR3 reads CASSPRGQIVYGYTF. The CDR3 bases are TGTGCCAGCAGCCCTAGGGGACAGATCGTCTATGGCTACACCTTC.

The chain recombines TRBV28 with TRBJ1-6, with D unclear. CDR3 length equals 13 residues. CDR1 is MDHEN, CDR2 SYDVKM, per germline. V lost 3 bases to trimming and J lost 5 bases, with 5 bases between them. Here the CDR3 reads CASSLTHNSPLHF. CDR3 sequence (DNA): TGTGCCAGCAGTTTGACCCATAATTCACCCCTCCACTTT.

The chain is built from TRBV24-1 and TRBJ1-5; the D gene is possibly TRBD1 (6 bases). V lost 6 bases and J lost 2, with 10 bases in between. The CDR3 has 14 residues. Germline V gene lookup returns CDR1 KGHDR and CDR2 SFDVKD. CDR3 bases: TGTGCCACCAGTACAGGGTCCGGCAATCAGCCCCAGCATTTT. It yields the protein CATSTGSGNQPQHF.

V gene TRBV7-3 combines with J gene TRBJ1-1, with no clear D. V gave up 1 base and J gave up 4 bases, with 13 bases separating them. Germline V gene data show CDR1 as SGHTA and CDR2 as FQGTGA. The CDR3 sequence is 15 residues long. The CDR3 DNA reads as TGTGCCAGCAGCTTAAGGGCGGGAGGACTCACTGAAGCTTTCTTT. Translated, it gives CASSLRAGGLTEAFF.

This chain uses TRBV6-1 with TRBJ2-7; 7 bases map to TRBD1. Looked up from germline, CDR1 is MNHNS and CDR2 is SASEGT. With 6 bases clipped from V and 11 bases from J, the junction kept 7 bases outside the gene matches. The length of the CDR3 is 11 residues. CDR3 DNA sequence: TGTGCCAGCAGGATGGACAGGTTTGAGTACTTC. Its protein is CASRMDRFEYF.